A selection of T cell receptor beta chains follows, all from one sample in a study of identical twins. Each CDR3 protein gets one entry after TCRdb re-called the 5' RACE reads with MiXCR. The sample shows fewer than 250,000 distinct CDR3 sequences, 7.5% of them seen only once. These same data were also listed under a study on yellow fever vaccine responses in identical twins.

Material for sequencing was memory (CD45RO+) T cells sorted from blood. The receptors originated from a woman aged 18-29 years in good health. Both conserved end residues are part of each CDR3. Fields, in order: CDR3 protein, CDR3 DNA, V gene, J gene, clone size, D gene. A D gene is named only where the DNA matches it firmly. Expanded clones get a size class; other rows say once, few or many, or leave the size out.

CSVDSGFQETQYF,TGCAGCGTTGATTCGGGCTTCCAAGAGACCCAGTACTTC,TRBV29-1,TRBJ2-5,many,.
CASKTGGGTDTQYF,TGTGCCAGCAAGACGGGGGGAGGCACAGATACGCAGTATTTT,TRBV2,TRBJ2-3,.,TRBD2
CASTFRGSNQPQHF,TGTGCCAGCACCTTCAGGGGTAGCAATCAGCCCCAGCATTTT,TRBV3-1,TRBJ1-5,.,.
CASTLGYEQYF,TGTGCCAGCACCCTGGGGTACGAGCAGTACTTC,TRBV7-2,TRBJ2-7,.,.
CASSYDNWDTEAFF,TGTGCCAGCAGTTATGACAACTGGGACACTGAAGCTTTCTTT,TRBV6-5,TRBJ1-1,few,.
CASQLTGRAFF,TGTGCCAGCCAGTTGACAGGGAGAGCTTTCTTT,TRBV28,TRBJ1-1,many,TRBD1
CASSTASGPGANVLTF,TGTGCCAGCAGCACGGCTTCCGGTCCTGGGGCCAACGTCCTGACTTTC,TRBV7-2,TRBJ2-6,few,.
CASRVTSGSDNEQFF,TGTGCCAGCAGGGTTACTAGCGGGAGTGACAATGAGCAGTTCTTC,TRBV2,TRBJ2-1,few,TRBD2
CATRRLAGVPSTDTQYF,TGTGCCACCAGGAGGCTAGCGGGGGTACCTAGCACAGATACGCAGTATTTT,TRBV15,TRBJ2-3,.,TRBD2
CASSSIGQHGELFF,TGTGCCAGCAGCTCGATTGGACAGCACGGGGAGCTGTTTTTT,TRBV11-2,TRBJ2-2,few,.
CASSPGTRPTGELFF,TGTGCCAGCAGCCCCGGGACAAGGCCAACCGGGGAGCTGTTTTTT,TRBV3-1,TRBJ2-2,many,.
CASSQELAGGAKPFF,TGTGCCAGCAGCCAAGAGCTAGCGGGGGGGGCCAAACCGTTCTTC,TRBV3-1,TRBJ2-1,.,TRBD2
CASTMRQGTNVLTF,TGTGCCAGCACCATGCGGCAGGGTACCAACGTCCTGACTTTC,TRBV7-2,TRBJ2-6,.,.
CASSLDGREQYF,TGTGCCAGCAGTTTAGATGGGCGCGAGCAGTACTTC,TRBV27,TRBJ2-7,many,.
CASSLADRAVLHF,TGCGCCAGCAGCTTGGCTGACAGGGCCGTACTCCACTTT,TRBV5-1,TRBJ1-6,.,TRBD1
CASSLVKTAINYGYTF,TGTGCCAGCAGCTTGGTTAAGACAGCCATTAACTATGGCTACACCTTC,TRBV5-4,TRBJ1-2,.,.
CSVGRGGPTDTQYF,TGCAGCGTTGGCAGGGGAGGCCCCACAGATACGCAGTATTTT,TRBV29-1,TRBJ2-3,.,.
CASSPSVTGANVLTF,TGTGCCAGCTCACCTTCGGTTACTGGGGCCAACGTCCTGACTTTC,TRBV18,TRBJ2-6,.,.
CASSPQAGIQETQYF,TGTGCCAGCAGCCCCCAAGCGGGGATCCAAGAGACCCAGTACTTC,TRBV5-6,TRBJ2-5,.,TRBD2
CSASRGLAGTPDWETQYF,TGCAGTGCTAGTCGGGGACTAGCGGGGACCCCTGATTGGGAGACCCAGTACTTC,TRBV20-1,TRBJ2-5,few,TRBD2
CAISETGGRSEQYF,TGTGCCATCAGTGAGACAGGGGGACGCTCCGAGCAGTACTTC,TRBV10-3,TRBJ2-7,few,TRBD1
CASSFGTGVGYTF,TGCGCCAGCAGCTTCGGGACAGGGGTTGGCTACACCTTC,TRBV5-1,TRBJ1-2,few,TRBD1
CASTILGVVNTEAFF,TGTGCCAGCACCATATTAGGGGTTGTGAACACTGAAGCTTTCTTT,TRBV12-3/TRBV12-4,TRBJ1-1,many,.
CASSRGLTASSTDTQYF,TGTGCCAGCAGTCGCGGTCTGACTGCTTCTAGCACAGATACGCAGTATTTT,TRBV6-1,TRBJ2-3,.,.
CASSLGAVNEKLFF,TGTGCCAGCAGCCTGGGAGCGGTAAATGAAAAACTGTTTTTT,TRBV28,TRBJ1-4,.,.
CASSYLASDKNIQYF,TGTGCCAGCAGTTACTTGGCTAGCGATAAAAACATTCAGTACTTC,TRBV6-5,TRBJ2-4,.,.
CASSPPGSFLNSGNTIYF,TGTGCCAGCTCACCCCCGGGTTCTTTCTTGAACTCTGGAAACACCATATATTTT,TRBV18,TRBJ1-3,.,.
CSARIQGNTYEQYF,TGCAGTGCTAGGATACAGGGGAACACCTACGAGCAGTACTTC,TRBV20-1,TRBJ2-7,few,TRBD1
CSARDLVRGATDTQYF,TGCAGTGCTAGAGATCTCGTCAGGGGTGCGACAGATACGCAGTATTTT,TRBV20-1,TRBJ2-3,few,.
CASSPGTFTGELFF,TGTGCCAGCAGCCCCGGGACATTCACCGGGGAGCTGTTTTTT,TRBV11-2,TRBJ2-2,.,.
CASSTYYEQYF,TGTGCCAGCAGTACTTACTACGAGCAGTACTTC,TRBV3-1,TRBJ2-7,many,.
CASSDVGSGANVLTF,TGTGCCAGCAGTGACGTAGGCTCTGGGGCCAACGTCCTGACTTTC,TRBV2,TRBJ2-6,.,.
CASSPGTGDQETQYF,TGTGCCAGCAGCCCGGGGACAGGGGATCAAGAGACCCAGTACTTC,TRBV7-8,TRBJ2-5,many,TRBD1
CATSRADTQYF,TGTGCCACCAGTCGGGCAGATACGCAGTATTTT,TRBV24-1,TRBJ2-3,many,.
CATSRNLAEPYNEQFF,TGTGCCACCAGCAGGAATCTAGCGGAACCCTACAATGAGCAGTTCTTC,TRBV15,TRBJ2-1,.,TRBD2
CASSLGLAETQYF,TGTGCCAGCAGCTTGGGACTAGCTGAGACCCAGTACTTC,TRBV5-6,TRBJ2-5,many,TRBD2
CASSYPGMGRNYGYTF,TGTGCCAGCAGTTACCCCGGGATGGGGCGCAACTATGGCTACACCTTC,TRBV6-5,TRBJ1-2,many,.
CASSLTLAGGAYEQYF,TGTGCCAGCAGCTTAACCCTAGCGGGGGGTGCCTACGAGCAGTACTTC,TRBV7-2,TRBJ2-7,.,TRBD2
CSARDAGQAQETQYF,TGCAGTGCTAGAGATGCGGGACAGGCGCAAGAGACCCAGTACTTC,TRBV20-1,TRBJ2-5,few,TRBD1
CCALGSLSGRPDTQYF,TGCTGTGCCTTAGGCTCCCTTAGCGGGAGGCCAGATACGCAGTATTTT,TRBV20-1,TRBJ2-3,.,TRBD2
CASSELLVSYEQYF,TGTGCCAGCAGTGAACTCCTGGTATCCTACGAGCAGTACTTC,TRBV2,TRBJ2-7,many,.
CSARLGETQYF,TGCAGTGCTAGGTTGGGAGAGACCCAGTACTTC,TRBV20-1,TRBJ2-5,.,.
CASSLEGTSGGVYNEQFF,TGTGCCAGCAGCTTAGAAGGGACTAGCGGGGGGGTATACAATGAGCAGTTCTTC,TRBV11-2,TRBJ2-1,.,TRBD2
CATSRDPRRLGYNSPLHF,TGTGCCACCAGCAGAGATCCACGGCGGCTCGGTTATAATTCACCCCTCCACTTT,TRBV15,TRBJ1-6,.,.
CASIPPGVQGAKGYTF,TGTGCCAGCATCCCCCCCGGTGTGCAGGGGGCTAAGGGCTACACCTTC,TRBV12-3/TRBV12-4,TRBJ1-2,.,TRBD1